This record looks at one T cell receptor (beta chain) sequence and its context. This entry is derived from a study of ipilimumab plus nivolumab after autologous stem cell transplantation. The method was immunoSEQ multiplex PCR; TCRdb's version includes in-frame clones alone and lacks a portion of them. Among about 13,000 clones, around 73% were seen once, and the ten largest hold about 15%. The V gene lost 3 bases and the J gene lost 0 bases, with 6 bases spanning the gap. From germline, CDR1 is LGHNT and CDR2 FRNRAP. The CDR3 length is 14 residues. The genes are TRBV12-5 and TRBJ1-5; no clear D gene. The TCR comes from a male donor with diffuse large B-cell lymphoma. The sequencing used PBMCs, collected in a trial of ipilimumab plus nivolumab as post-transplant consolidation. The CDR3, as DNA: TGTGCTAGTGGTTTAAAGATTAGCAATCAGCCCCAGCATTTT. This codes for CASGLKISNQPQHF.